This TCR beta chain appears in the sequencing data of a study of T cell changes during pregnancy in multiple sclerosis. Repertoires were generated with immunoSEQ multiplex PCR, while TCRdb's copy carries only in-frame clones and drops some. Of fewer than 40,000 clones listed, 92% were seen once; the top ten hold 0.7% to 1%. Germline CDR1 MDHEN, CDR2 SYDVKM. The CDR3 runs to 14 residues. V dropped 5 bases and J dropped 7; count of bases not matched to a gene: 7. Sequencing used CD4+ T cells from peripheral blood mononuclear cells, obtained in the third trimester of pregnancy. The TCR was taken from a female donor with multiple sclerosis, enrolled in a pregnancy study. This chain links TRBV28 with TRBJ1-3, with TRBD1 identical over 8 bases. The CDR3 reads CASSTRTGKNTIYF. The CDR3 coding sequence is TGTGCCAGCAGTACAAGGACAGGGAAGAACACCATATATTTT.